The 8 T cell receptor beta chains listed next were all sequenced from one sample in a study of neoadjuvant anti-PD-1 for oral cavity cancer. Data came from immunoSEQ multiplex PCR; TCRdb stores just in-frame clones and leaves some out. This table holds over 9,500 clones, around 58% found once. The source material was tumor tissue, sampled before nivolumab (anti-PD-1) treatment. The receptors were gathered from a person aged 40-85 years with oral cavity squamous cell carcinoma.

This clone has more than one count but fewer than ten. The chain combines TRBV29-1 with TRBJ2-5; 9 bases fit TRBD1. The junction had 2 bases not matched to a gene; V was cut back by 7 bases and J by 2 bases. In germline, CDR1 is SQVTM, CDR2 ANQGSEA. This CDR3 region has 12 residues. CDR3 sequence (DNA): TGCAGCGCGGACAGGGGTCAAGAGACCCAGTACTTC. Its translation is CSADRGQETQYF. Full variable domain (rest looked up from reference TRBV29-1 and TRBJ2-5): SAVISQKPSRDICQRGTSLTIQCQVDSQVTMMFWYRQQPGQSLTLIATANQGSEATYESGFVIDKFPISRPNLTFSTLTVSNMSPEDSSIYLCSADRGQETQYFGPGTRLLVL.

The chain uses TRBV7-9 and TRBJ2-2; D possibly uses TRBD1 or TRBD2 (6 bases each). V was trimmed by 4 bases and J by 3 bases, leaving 21 bases between them. This CDR3 has 18 amino acids. In germline, CDR1 is SEHNR, CDR2 FQNEAQ (reference sequence). In nucleotides, the CDR3 is TGTGCCAGCAGCTCCAGAGGGAGGCAGGGGCTGGACACCGGGGAGCTGTTTTTT. It specifies CASSSRGRQGLDTGELFF.

The chain is built from TRBV7-9 and TRBJ2-3; a weak D match, TRBD1 (5 bases). Germline values: CDR1 SEHNR, CDR2 FQNEAQ (reference sequence). Trimming cost V 2 bases and J 2 bases, with 11 bases left between them. The CDR3 covers 15 residues. The CDR3 here is CASSLTDINTDTQYF. CDR3 nucleotide sequence: TGTGCCAGCAGCTTAACGGACATCAACACAGATACGCAGTATTTT.

This clone is medium-sized. The chain employs TRBV7-9 and TRBJ2-7; TRBD1 matches at 9 bases. The V gene end was trimmed by 1 base and the J gene end by 6 bases; junction bases not matched to a gene: 4. This CDR3 is built from 14 residues. The germline CDR1 and CDR2 sequences are SEHNR and FQNEAQ (reference sequence). The CDR3 bases are TGTGCCAGCAGCTTAGTCTCGACAGGGGGCGAGCAGTACTTC. It codes for CASSLVSTGGEQYF.

V gene TRBV5-1 combines with J gene TRBJ1-5; 8 bases are shared with TRBD1. This CDR3 spans 14 amino acids. From germline, CDR1 is SGHRS and CDR2 YFSETQ. V lost 4 bases to trimming and J lost 7 bases; unmatched junction nucleotides: 7. The CDR3 DNA sequence: TGCGCCAGCAGCCCCCAGGGGGCCGGACAGCCCCAGCATTTT. This encodes CASSPQGAGQPQHF.

This clone is labeled medium-sized (0.01 to 0.1%). The chain joins TRBV11-2 to TRBJ2-1, with 7 bases identical to TRBD2. V shed 0 bases and J 6 bases; nucleotides not matched to a gene: 5. The CDR3 totals 15 residues. Germline V gene data show CDR1 as SGHAT and CDR2 as FQNNGV. The CDR3 DNA follows: TGTGCCAGCAGCTTAGAGGCGGGAGAGGGCAATGAGCAGTTCTTC. It specifies CASSLEAGEGNEQFF. Variable domain in full (rest from reference TRBV11-2 and TRBJ2-1): EAGVAQSPRYKIIEKRQSVAFWCNPISGHATLYWYQQILGQGPKLLIQFQNNGVVDDSQLPKDRFSAERLKGVDSTLKIQPAKLEDSAVYLCASSLEAGEGNEQFFGPGTRLTVL.

The chain links TRBV13 to TRBJ2-3; 11 bases fit TRBD2. In germline, CDR1 is PRHDT, CDR2 FYEKMQ (reference sequence). With 5 bases clipped from V and 2 bases from J, the junction kept 3 bases outside the gene matches. The CDR3 contains 15 residues. In DNA, the CDR3 is TGTGCCAGCAGCCCGACTAGCGGGACCACAGATACGCAGTATTTT. Its protein is CASSPTSGTTDTQYF.

In this sample, this clone is medium-sized. The rearrangement links TRBV6-1 to TRBJ1-3; D may be TRBD1 (5 bases). V shed 8 bases and J shed 7 bases, with 15 bases lying between them. The CDR3 runs 13 residues. Germline V CDR1 and CDR2: MNHNS, SASEGT. The CDR3 nucleotides read TGTGCCAGCCGGTCCAGGGAGAGCAACACCATATATTTT. Encoded protein: CASRSRESNTIYF.